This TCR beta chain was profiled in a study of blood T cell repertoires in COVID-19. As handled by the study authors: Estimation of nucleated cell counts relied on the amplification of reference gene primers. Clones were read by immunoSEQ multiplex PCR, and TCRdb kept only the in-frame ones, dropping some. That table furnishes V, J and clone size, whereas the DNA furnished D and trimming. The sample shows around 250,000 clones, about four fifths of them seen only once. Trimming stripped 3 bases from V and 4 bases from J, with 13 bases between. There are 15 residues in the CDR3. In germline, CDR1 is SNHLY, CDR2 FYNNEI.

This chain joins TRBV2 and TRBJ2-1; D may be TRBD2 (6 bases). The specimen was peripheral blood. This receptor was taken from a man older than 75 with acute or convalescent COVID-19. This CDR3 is CASSDGVAVYNEQFF. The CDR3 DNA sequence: TGTGCCAGCAGTGACGGTGTAGCGGTATACAATGAGCAGTTCTTC.